Shown below are 19 T cell receptor beta chains from a single sample sequenced in a study of shared clonotypes between healthy human individuals (dated by TCRdb to 2020 to 2022). CD8 naive samples were obtained by positive selection for CCR7 among CD45RO-negative cells, yielding a CD45RA+CCR7+ population from which TemRA cells were excluded. Receptor amplification or capture employed the immunoSEQ multiplex PCR assay. The clones in this table, taken by TCRdb from immuneACCESS, are in-frame only. Not every clone is retained; where verified, under half of the shortfall comes from an unresolved V gene, and the cause of the rest is unknown. In all, the sample holds nearly 2 million clones, and around 96% of those were seen once. The ten top clones hold around 1.2% of the sample. The sequencing sample was made of naive CD8+ T cells sorted from blood. The cell subset or site label, read with the paper, signifies: CD45RA+CCR7+. The source of these receptors is a man younger than 35 in good health.

The chain joins TRBV9 to TRBJ2-2; D is ambiguous. Germline V gene data show CDR1 as SGDLS and CDR2 as YYNGEE. The V and J ends lost 4 bases and 0 bases respectively, with 13 bases between them. This CDR3 contains 16 residues. This CDR3 reads CASSSHWVSNTGELFF. DNA for the CDR3: TGTGCCAGCAGCTCCCATTGGGTCTCGAACACCGGGGAGCTGTTTTTT.

In its sample, this clone was seen a few times. V usage is TRBV13 and J usage is TRBJ2-7; 9 nucleotides align to TRBD1. Germline CDR1 PRHDT, CDR2 FYEKMQ (reference sequence). CDR3 length: 13 amino acids. Trimming took 5 bases from V and 2 from J; bases not matched to a gene: 1. The CDR3 region is CASSRQGAYEQYF. The CDR3 DNA sequence: TGTGCCAGCAGCCGACAGGGGGCCTACGAGCAGTACTTC.

The chain is built from TRBV14 and TRBJ2-5, with D possibly TRBD2 on 5 matching bases. V shed 0 bases and J shed 5 bases, with 16 bases lying between them. The germline V gene has CDR1 SGHDN and CDR2 FVKESK. The CDR3 is made up of 16 amino acids. CDR3 nucleotide sequence: TGTGCCAGCAGCCAAGAGGAACATTGGGTAGCGGAGACCCAGTACTTC. Residues: CASSQEEHWVAETQYF.

The rearrangement joins TRBV6-5 to TRBJ2-5; D remains unclear. Germline CDR1 MNHEY, CDR2 SVGAGI. V lost 2 bases and J lost 4, with 8 bases in between. The CDR3 totals 13 residues. The chain's CDR3 is CASSYRLLETQYF. CDR3 in DNA: TGTGCCAGCAGTTACAGGCTTTTAGAGACCCAGTACTTC.

This chain links TRBV9 with TRBJ2-7, with TRBD1 matching 7 bases. The CDR3 is made up of 14 amino acids. The germline gives CDR1 SGDLS, CDR2 YYNGEE. The V segment lost 4 bases and the J segment 4 bases; nucleotides outside the gene matches: 8. The CDR3 bases are TGTGCCAGCAGCCCCGGGACAGTCCTATACGAGCAGTACTTC. Its protein is CASSPGTVLYEQYF.

In DNA form, the CDR3 reads TGTGCCAGCATGTCGAGGCAGGATTACACCGGGGAGCTGTTTTTT. This sequence encodes CASMSRQDYTGELFF. V usage is TRBV28 and J usage is TRBJ2-2; no clear D gene. CDR3 length: 15 amino acids. CDR1 MDHEN and CDR2 SYDVKM come from the germline V gene. V gave up 7 bases and J gave up 3 bases, with 15 bases separating them.

The chain links TRBV9 to TRBJ2-5; TRBD1 matches 10 bases. The germline V gene has CDR1 SGDLS and CDR2 YYNGEE. V lost 3 bases to trimming and J lost 2 bases; unmatched junction nucleotides: 4. The CDR3 runs to 15 residues. The CDR3 DNA sequence: TGTGCCAGCAGCGCCGGGACAGGGGTTCAAGAGACCCAGTACTTC. Translated: CASSAGTGVQETQYF. The variable domain in full, completed from reference TRBV9 and TRBJ2-5, reads DSGVTQTPKHLITATGQRVTLRCSPRSGDLSVYWYQQSLDQGLQFLIQYYNGEERAKGNILERFSAQQFPDLHSELNLSSLELGDSALYFCASSAGTGVQETQYFGPGTRLLVL.

This clone was counted a single time. This chain uses TRBV11-3 with TRBJ2-2; D perhaps matches TRBD1 (5 bases). This CDR3 is built from 15 residues. Germline values: CDR1 SGHNT, CDR2 YENEEA. The ends were cut back, 5 bases at V and 4 bases at J, with 14 bases in the middle. CDR3 nucleotide sequence: TGTGCCAGCAGCCCCTCGACAGAGTTCACCGGGGAGCTGTTTTTT. Protein product: CASSPSTEFTGELFF. The full variable domain, rest sourced from reference TRBV11-3 and TRBJ2-2, is EAGVVQSPRYKIIEKKQPVAFWCNPISGHNTLYWYLQNLGQGPELLIRYENEEAVDDSQLPKDRFSAERLKGVDSTLKIQPAELGDSAVYLCASSPSTEFTGELFFGEGSRLTVL.

Of note for this clone: This sample also contains other DNA sequences that code for the same CDR3. The chain carries TRBV5-6 and TRBJ2-7, with 7 bases identical to TRBD1. In germline, CDR1 is SGHDT, CDR2 YYEEEE. The length of the CDR3 is 14 residues. Losses at the gene ends were 5 bases for V and 1 base for J; bases not matched to a gene: 6. CDR3 nucleotide sequence: TGTGCCAGCAGTCCGGACAGGAGTTCCTACGAGCAGTACTTC. Its translation: CASSPDRSSYEQYF. The variable domain in full, with the rest retrieved from reference TRBV5-6 and TRBJ2-7, is DAGVTQSPTHLIKTRGQQVTLRCSPKSGHDTVSWYQQALGQGPQFIFQYYEEEERQRGNFPDRFSGHQFPNYSSELNVNALLLGDSALYLCASSPDRSSYEQYFGPGTRLTVT.

The chain carries TRBV11-2 and TRBJ2-5; D remains ambiguous. The V gene lost 1 base and the J gene lost 5 bases, with 11 bases spanning the gap. CDR1 SGHAT and CDR2 FQNNGV come from the germline V gene. The CDR3 runs to 14 residues. CDR3 amino acids: CASSLGPGKETQYF. The CDR3 nucleotides read TGTGCCAGCAGCTTAGGGCCAGGAAAGGAGACCCAGTACTTC. Full variable domain (outside the CDR3, taken from reference TRBV11-2 and TRBJ2-5): EAGVAQSPRYKIIEKRQSVAFWCNPISGHATLYWYQQILGQGPKLLIQFQNNGVVDDSQLPKDRFSAERLKGVDSTLKIQPAKLEDSAVYLCASSLGPGKETQYFGPGTRLLVL.

V and J are TRBV19 and TRBJ2-3; the D call may be TRBD1 or TRBD2 (5 bases each). Between the trimmed V and J ends, which lost 3 bases and 1 base, there was a span of 14 bases. The V gene's germline CDR1 is LNHDA and CDR2 SQIVND (reference sequence). This CDR3 is built from 16 residues. Here the CDR3 DNA reads TGTGCCAGTAGTATCCCTCTCCGGGACGGCACAGATACGCAGTATTTT. Protein: CASSIPLRDGTDTQYF.

The rearrangement joins TRBV30 to TRBJ2-3; 7 bases align to TRBD1. J lost 0 bases, V lost 2 bases, and 2 bases had no gene match. CDR1 is GTSNPN and CDR2 is SVGIG in the germline V gene (reference sequence). The CDR3 loop spans 14 amino acids. The CDR3 bases are TGTGCCTGGAGTCGGGACAGTAGCACAGATACGCAGTATTTT. Translation: CAWSRDSSTDTQYF. The complete variable domain, with remaining parts taken from reference TRBV30 and TRBJ2-3, reads SQTIHQWPATLVQPVGSPLSLECTVEGTSNPNLYWYRQAAGRGLQLLFYSVGIGQISSEVPQNLSASRPQDRQFILSSKKLLLSDSGFYLCAWSRDSSTDTQYFGPGTRLTVL.

As regards this clone: At the DNA level, this CDR3 is encoded by other sequences in the same sample as well. This chain joins TRBV11-2 and TRBJ2-7; the match to TRBD2 covers 9 bases. Germline CDR1 SGHAT, CDR2 FQNNGV. After removal of 1 base from V and 3 bases from J, the junction contained 4 bases not matched to a gene. The length of the CDR3 is 15 residues. CDR3 sequence (DNA): TGTGCCAGCAGCTTAGTCCCAGCGGGGGGCTACGAGCAGTACTTC. Protein product: CASSLVPAGGYEQYF.

The genes are TRBV19 and TRBJ2-7; D may match TRBD1 or TRBD2 (5 bases each). This CDR3 has 15 residues. Trimming cost V 2 bases and J 4 bases, with 15 bases left between them. CDR1 LNHDA and CDR2 SQIVND come from the germline V gene (reference sequence). CDR3 nucleotides: TGTGCCAGTAGTATATATGGAGAGGGACCTTACGAGCAGTACTTC. Translated, it gives CASSIYGEGPYEQYF. The full variable domain, its missing parts supplied by reference TRBV19 and TRBJ2-7, is DGGITQSPKYLFRKEGQNVTLSCEQNLNHDAMYWYRQDPGQGLRLIYYSQIVNDFQKGDIAEGYSVSREKKESFPLTVTSAQKNPTAFYLCASSIYGEGPYEQYFGPGTRLTVT.

This clone was observed once. This chain joins TRBV6-5 and TRBJ1-2; D unresolved. From germline, CDR1 is MNHEY and CDR2 SVGAGI. CDR3 length equals 13 residues. V lost 3 bases to trimming and J lost 7 bases, with 12 bases between them. CDR3 nucleotides: TGTGCCAGCAGTTATACCTACTACGGTGGCTACACCTTC. Translation: CASSYTYYGGYTF.

The V call is TRBV28, the J call TRBJ2-7, with D hard to call. The CDR3 loop spans 13 amino acids. V was shortened by 2 bases and J by 3 bases, with 8 bases between the two germline ends. The germline V gene has CDR1 MDHEN and CDR2 SYDVKM. The CDR3 spells CASSLGSHYEQYF. For the CDR3, the DNA is TGTGCCAGCAGTTTAGGCAGTCACTACGAGCAGTACTTC. The whole variable domain, remainder taken from reference TRBV28 and TRBJ2-7, is DVKVTQSSRYLVKRTGEKVFLECVQDMDHENMFWYRQDPGLGLRLIYFSYDVKMKEKGDIPEGYSVSREKKERFSLILESASTNQTSMYLCASSLGSHYEQYFGPGTRLTVT.

In regard to this clone: The sample has other DNA sequences that encode this CDR3 too. The chain combines TRBV4-1 with TRBJ2-7, with D hard to call. The CDR3 spans 15 residues. Germline V gene sequence: CDR1 MGHRA, CDR2 YSYEKL. Trimming cost V 3 bases and J 4 bases, with 16 bases left between them. The DNA of the CDR3 is TGCGCCAGCAGCCATGCCGGCAGCCTAACTTACGAGCAGTACTTC. It codes for CASSHAGSLTYEQYF.

The V and J genes are TRBV5-1 and TRBJ2-3, with 12 bases fitting TRBD1. V shed 5 bases and J 5 bases; nucleotides not matched to a gene: 6. The CDR3 consists of 15 residues. Germline-derived CDR1 and CDR2 are SGHRS and YFSETQ. The DNA for the CDR3 is TGCGCCAGCAGGGAAGGGACAGGGGGCGTAGATACGCAGTATTTT. Amino acids: CASREGTGGVDTQYF.

DNA of the CDR3: TGTGCCAGCAGCCCTCCAAACCGGGACAGAGCTCAGTTCTTC. It codes for CASSPPNRDRAQFF. This rearrangement joins TRBV7-9 to TRBJ2-1, with TRBD1 matching 7 bases. The junction had 14 bases not matched to a gene; V was cut back by 5 bases and J by 13 bases. Germline V gene sequence: CDR1 SEHNR, CDR2 FQNEAQ (reference sequence). The CDR3 spans 14 residues.